The source of this T cell receptor beta chain is a study of Graves' ophthalmopathy and Graves' hyperthyroidism. From RNA, the CDR3 regions of TCR beta chains were amplified and sequenced. RT-PCR in the first round used HTBI primers; a second-round multiplex PCR followed. In TCRdb, the multiplex PCR reads were re-called with MiXCR into one record per CDR3 protein. Of around 1,000,000 distinct CDR3 sequences listed, less than 45% are singletons. From germline, CDR1 is LNHDA and CDR2 SQIVND (reference sequence). Trimming took 9 bases from V and 6 from J, leaving 21 bases between them. The CDR3 extends over 15 amino acids.

The chain has TRBV19 and TRBJ1-5; a possible D gene is TRBD1 (6 bases). The sample taken for sequencing was peripheral blood or thyroid tissue (not recorded which). This TCR was recovered from an adult man with Graves' hyperthyroidism. CDR3: CASSLQLGAGQPQHF. Written as DNA, the CDR3 is TGTGCCAGCTCCCTTCAGCTGGGGGCAGGTCAGCCCCAGCATTTT.